The 27 T cell receptor beta chains in this list originate from one sample, sequenced in a study of cytomegalovirus exposure and HLA in healthy donors. PCR involved 60 Vbeta and 13 Jbeta primers. Profiling relied on immunoSEQ multiplex PCR, and the TCRdb table lists in-frame clones only, not all of them. The repertoire holds fewer than 200,000 clones, roughly 80% seen once, with around 6.7% in the top ten. Specimen: PBMCs. Receptor source: a young woman in good health and CMV-seropositive.

The genes are TRBV5-6 and TRBJ2-1; the D is unclear. Germline assignment: CDR1 SGHDT and CDR2 YYEEEE. The CDR3 is 13 amino acids. The V and J ends lost 2 bases and 6 bases respectively, with 9 bases between them. The CDR3 region has the DNA TGTGCCAGCAGCTTTGGAGACCCCAATGAGCAGTTCTTC. Amino acids: CASSFGDPNEQFF.

This rearrangement joins TRBV7-3 to TRBJ2-3, with 9 bases identical to TRBD2. The germline gives CDR1 SGHTA, CDR2 FQGTGA. The CDR3 extends over 14 amino acids. V lost 1 base, J lost 11 bases, and 7 bases stayed unmatched. CDR3 region: CASSLRAGGLEQYF. The DNA of the CDR3 is TGTGCCAGCAGCTTAAGGGCGGGGGGGCTTGAGCAGTATTTT.

The chain recombines TRBV6-5 with TRBJ1-1, with D unclear. The CDR3 extends over 15 amino acids. Germline assignment: CDR1 MNHEY and CDR2 SVGAGI. Between the trimmed V and J ends, which lost 0 bases and 4 bases, there was a span of 12 bases. Written as DNA, the CDR3 is TGTGCCAGCAGTTACTCCGAAACAGTCGGCACTGAAGCTTTCTTT. This codes for CASSYSETVGTEAFF.

The chain carries TRBV7-2 and TRBJ1-5; D is possibly TRBD1 (5 bases). Germline CDR1 SGHTA, CDR2 FQGNSA. V was clipped by 3 bases and J by 4 bases, with 13 bases between them. There are 15 residues in the CDR3. CDR3 protein: CASSFAGLGNQPQHF. CDR3 nucleotide sequence: TGTGCCAGCAGCTTCGCAGGGTTGGGTAATCAGCCCCAGCATTTT.

This clone was counted a few times. The chain uses TRBV7-3 and TRBJ2-2; weak D call: TRBD1 (6 bases). The V and J ends lost 0 bases and 6 bases respectively, with 14 bases between them. The germline V gene encodes CDR1 SGHTA and CDR2 FQGTGA. The CDR3 has 16 residues. The CDR3 spells CASSLTYRAPAGELFF. The CDR3 DNA is TGTGCCAGCAGCTTAACATACAGGGCCCCGGCCGGGGAGCTGTTTTTT.

This clone was detected only once. This chain joins TRBV7-9 and TRBJ2-6; D is possibly TRBD1 (6 bases). V shed 7 bases and J shed 0 bases, with 10 bases lying between them. CDR1 is SEHNR and CDR2 is FQNEAQ in the germline V gene (reference sequence). The CDR3 runs to 15 residues. As DNA, the CDR3 is TGTGCCAGCACCCAAGGGGGCTCTGGGGCCAACGTCCTGACTTTC. It specifies CASTQGGSGANVLTF.

The rearrangement uses TRBV30 and TRBJ1-5; the match to TRBD1 covers 7 bases. The length of the CDR3 is 13 residues. Trimming removed 4 bases from V and 5 bases from J; junction bases left unmatched: 5. CDR1 is GTSNPN and CDR2 is SVGIG in the germline V gene (reference sequence). The CDR3 bases are TGTGCCTGGAACGGTCAGGGGGATCAGCCCCAGCATTTT. Translating gives CAWNGQGDQPQHF.

The chain uses TRBV6-5 and TRBJ1-1, with TRBD1 matching over 7 bases. The germline V gene encodes CDR1 MNHEY and CDR2 SVGAGI. The CDR3 runs to 15 residues. The V gene end was trimmed by 0 bases and the J gene end by 1 base; junction bases not matched to a gene: 2. In DNA, the CDR3 is TGTGCCAGCAGTTACTCGGGGACAGAGAACACTGAAGCTTTCTTT. Protein product: CASSYSGTENTEAFF.

The chain couples TRBV30 to TRBJ1-1; 8 bases agree with TRBD1. V lost 3 bases, J lost 11 bases, and 8 bases stayed unmatched. The length of the CDR3 is 12 residues. Germline V lookup: CDR1 GTSNPN, CDR2 SVGIG (reference sequence). CDR3: CAWRDRTGTAFF. The CDR3 bases are TGTGCCTGGAGAGATAGGACAGGGACGGCTTTCTTT.

The chain uses TRBV9 and TRBJ2-7; D might be TRBD1 (5 bases). Deletions cut 0 bases from V and 6 bases from J, with 16 bases between. Germline V gene lookup returns CDR1 SGDLS and CDR2 YYNGEE. The CDR3 has 15 residues. The CDR3 sequence: CASSVEGAPYPEQYF. CDR3 nucleotide sequence: TGTGCCAGCAGCGTAGAAGGGGCACCGTACCCCGAGCAGTACTTC.

This chain links TRBV4-2 with TRBJ1-2; TRBD1 matches at 9 bases. V dropped 0 bases and J dropped 5; count of bases not matched to a gene: 10. Germline CDR1 is LGHNA and CDR2 is YNFKEQ. The CDR3 runs 17 residues. The CDR3 nucleotides read TGTGCCAGCAGCCAAGATGAGGGACAGGGCCAACTATATGGCTACACCTTC. It yields the protein CASSQDEGQGQLYGYTF.

The chain has TRBV9 and TRBJ1-1; 7 positions agree with TRBD1. Trimming took 0 bases from V and 7 from J; bases not matched to a gene: 6. CDR3 length equals 14 residues. The germline gives CDR1 SGDLS, CDR2 YYNGEE. CDR3 amino acids: CASSVDGTALEAFF. The DNA of the CDR3 is TGTGCCAGCAGCGTAGACGGGACAGCTCTTGAAGCTTTCTTT.

This chain connects TRBV9 to TRBJ1-1; D might be TRBD1 (5 bases). V lost 2 bases to trimming and J lost 5 bases, with 16 bases between them. The CDR3 has 15 amino acids. Per germline, CDR1 SGDLS and CDR2 YYNGEE. The CDR3 sequence: CASSVGPTGKTEAFF. Here the CDR3 DNA reads TGTGCCAGCAGCGTTGGCCCTACAGGAAAAACTGAAGCTTTCTTT.

This sequence joins TRBV7-9 and TRBJ2-5, with TRBD2 identical over 11 bases. V shed 5 bases, J shed 4 bases, and the junction held 6 bases outside the gene matches. Germline lookup yields CDR1 SEHNR and CDR2 FQNEAQ (reference sequence). The CDR3 is 15 residues long. The CDR3 loop is CASSPGTSGLETQYF. The CDR3 coding sequence is TGTGCCAGCAGCCCTGGGACTAGCGGTTTAGAGACCCAGTACTTC.

This clone was picked up a small number of times. J is TRBJ2-1 and V is TRBV5-1, with 7 bases that match TRBD2. Germline-derived CDR1 and CDR2 are SGHRS and YFSETQ. This CDR3 comprises 15 residues. V dropped 5 bases and J dropped 2; count of bases not matched to a gene: 7. Written as DNA, the CDR3 is TGCGCCAGCAGTACGGGAGGACGAACCTACAATGAGCAGTTCTTC. It is translated as CASSTGGRTYNEQFF.

This clone was counted between two and nine times. This chain uses TRBV4-3 with TRBJ2-7; 7 bases map to TRBD1. V lost 1 base to trimming and J lost 5 bases; unmatched junction nucleotides: 8. This CDR3 is 15 amino acids long. The V gene's germline CDR1 is LGHNA and CDR2 YSLEER. The CDR3 DNA sequence: TGCGCCAGCAGCCAAGTAGGGCCACAGGGGAACGAGCAGTACTTC. It yields the protein CASSQVGPQGNEQYF.

This clone was detected once. V usage is TRBV6-5 and J usage is TRBJ2-1; 7 bases agree with TRBD2. Trimming at V came to 4 bases and at J to 7 bases, leaving 13 bases not matched to a gene. The CDR3 runs 16 residues. The V gene's germline CDR1 is MNHEY and CDR2 SVGAGI. CDR3 coding DNA: TGTGCCAGCAGTTTGTTAGCGGGTAGGGCGAGTAATGAGCAGTTCTTC. Translation gives CASSLLAGRASNEQFF.

The genes are TRBV28 and TRBJ1-2; TRBD1 is a possible D gene (6 bases). Germline lookup yields CDR1 MDHEN and CDR2 SYDVKM. CDR3 size: 14 residues. Trimming cost V 5 bases and J 6 bases, with 16 bases left between them. The CDR3 spells CASSPTLQGNGYTF. The DNA of the CDR3 is TGTGCCAGCAGTCCAACACTACAGGGCAATGGCTACACCTTC.

Remarks on this clone: Other DNA sequences of this sample code for an identical CDR3. The chain combines TRBV5-4 with TRBJ2-5; weak D call: TRBD2 (7 bases). The CDR3 loop spans 16 amino acids. V was cut by 5 bases and J by 5 bases, with 22 bases left in between. Germline V lookup: CDR1 SGHNT, CDR2 YYREEE (reference sequence). For the CDR3, the DNA is TGTGCCAGCAGTCCGATAATTTCCGGGGGGCATGAGACCCAGTACTTC. This gives the protein CASSPIISGGHETQYF.

This clone was found a few times. The V and J genes are TRBV6-1 and TRBJ1-5; D unclear. The CDR3 spans 17 residues. V was pared by 3 bases and J by 0 bases, with 15 bases between. CDR1 and CDR2 (germline): MNHNS, SASEGT. The CDR3 is CASSDLYGGYSNQPQHF. For the CDR3, the DNA is TGTGCCAGCAGTGACCTCTACGGAGGGTATAGCAATCAGCCCCAGCATTTT.

The V call is TRBV19, the J call TRBJ2-6; TRBD2 matches 8 bases. After removal of 1 base from V and 0 bases from J, the junction contained 14 bases not matched to a gene. The CDR3 spans 21 residues. Germline CDR1 and CDR2: LNHDA and SQIVND (reference sequence). The CDR3 DNA sequence: TGTGCCAGTAGTATAGCTCCGGGGGGGAAGGGCTTACCCTCTGGGGCCAACGTCCTGACTTTC. It is translated as CASSIAPGGKGLPSGANVLTF.

The chain links TRBV10-1 to TRBJ1-5; 7 positions match TRBD1. The CDR3 loop spans 16 amino acids. In germline, CDR1 is WNHNN, CDR2 SYGVQD (reference sequence). J gave up 0 bases and V 6 bases, and 8 bases lay outside the gene matches. DNA for the CDR3: TGCGCCAGCAGAGGTAGACAGGGTAATAGCAATCAGCCCCAGCATTTT. It yields the protein CASRGRQGNSNQPQHF.

This clone has just a few counts. The gene calls are TRBV5-8 and TRBJ1-5; TRBD1 matches 11 bases. The CDR3 extends over 17 amino acids. Looked up from germline, CDR1 is SGHTS and CDR2 is YDEGEE. The junction had 7 bases not matched to a gene; V was cut back by 4 bases and J by 1 base. CDR3 in amino acids: CASSRDRGMNSNQPQHF. The CDR3 nucleotides are TGTGCCAGCAGCCGGGACAGGGGGATGAACAGCAATCAGCCCCAGCATTTT.

The chain joins TRBV7-9 to TRBJ2-5; weak D call: TRBD2 (6 bases). Deletions cut 3 bases from V and 0 bases from J, with 8 bases between. The CDR3 is 14 residues long. The V gene's germline CDR1 is SEHNR and CDR2 FQNEAQ (reference sequence). The CDR3 DNA follows: TGTGCCAGCAGCTTTGGGACTTACCAAGAGACCCAGTACTTC. Translated: CASSFGTYQETQYF.

The chain employs TRBV6-1 and TRBJ2-7; TRBD2 matches 10 bases. The germline V gene encodes CDR1 MNHNS and CDR2 SASEGT. The CDR3 loop spans 15 amino acids. Germline trimming cut 3 bases from V and 7 bases from J; bases unmatched to any gene: 9. The CDR3, as DNA: TGTGCCAGCAGTGAGGGGAGCGGGGGGGCCGAGGAGCAGTACTTC. Encoded protein: CASSEGSGGAEEQYF.

The chain carries TRBV11-3 and TRBJ2-3; TRBD1 aligns across 8 bases. Germline CDR1 and CDR2: SGHNT and YENEEA. Trimming cost V 5 bases and J 2 bases; bases outside gene matches: 3. The CDR3 consists of 14 residues. DNA of the CDR3: TGTGCCAGCAGCCTCAGGGGGCTCACAGATACGCAGTATTTT. Amino acids: CASSLRGLTDTQYF. Full variable domain (missing parts from reference TRBV11-3 and TRBJ2-3): EAGVVQSPRYKIIEKKQPVAFWCNPISGHNTLYWYLQNLGQGPELLIRYENEEAVDDSQLPKDRFSAERLKGVDSTLKIQPAELGDSAVYLCASSLRGLTDTQYFGPGTRLTVL.

The chain employs TRBV28 and TRBJ1-5; D is unresolved. V was trimmed by 2 bases and J by 3 bases, leaving 11 bases between them. Germline-derived CDR1 and CDR2 are MDHEN and SYDVKM. This CDR3 is 15 amino acids long. CDR3 amino acids: CASSLIGLINQPQHF. In DNA, the CDR3 is TGTGCCAGCAGTTTAATAGGACTGATCAATCAGCCCCAGCATTTT.